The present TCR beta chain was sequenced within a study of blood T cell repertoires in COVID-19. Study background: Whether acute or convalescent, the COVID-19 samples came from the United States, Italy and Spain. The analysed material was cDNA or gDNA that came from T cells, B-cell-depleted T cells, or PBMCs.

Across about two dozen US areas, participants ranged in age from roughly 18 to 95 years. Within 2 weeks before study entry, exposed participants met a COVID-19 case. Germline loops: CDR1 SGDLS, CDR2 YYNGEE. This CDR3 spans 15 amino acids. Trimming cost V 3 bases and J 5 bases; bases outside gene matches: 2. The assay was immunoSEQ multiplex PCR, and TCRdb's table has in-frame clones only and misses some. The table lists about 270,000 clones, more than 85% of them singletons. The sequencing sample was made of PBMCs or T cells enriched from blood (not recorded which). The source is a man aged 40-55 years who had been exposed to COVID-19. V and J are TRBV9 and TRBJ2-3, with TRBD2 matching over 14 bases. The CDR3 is CASSAGLAGGDTQYF. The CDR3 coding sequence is TGTGCCAGCAGCGCCGGACTAGCGGGAGGAGATACGCAGTATTTT.